What follows are 21 T cell receptor beta chains derived from one specimen sequenced in a study of T cell responses to AZD1222 COVID-19 vaccine. Repertoires were generated with immunoSEQ multiplex PCR, while TCRdb's copy carries only in-frame clones and drops some. The data show some 180,000 clones, 80% to 95% seen once. The specimen was peripheral blood, collected 28 days after the second AZD1222 dose. The receptors come from an adult who received the AZD1222 COVID-19 vaccine.

This chain joins TRBV7-9 and TRBJ1-4; TRBD1 is a possible D gene (5 bases). CDR3 size: 14 residues. Germline CDR1 is SEHNR and CDR2 is FQNEAQ (reference sequence). Trimming took off 3 bases at V and 1 base at J, with 6 bases between the two ends. The CDR3 protein is CASSFDRTNEKLFF. The CDR3, as DNA: TGTGCCAGCAGCTTTGACAGAACTAATGAAAAACTGTTTTTT.

This chain uses TRBV6-5 with TRBJ1-2; D is undetermined. Trimming removed 2 bases from V and 1 base from J, with 11 bases in between. The CDR3 contains 15 residues. The germline gives CDR1 MNHEY, CDR2 SVGAGI. CDR3 region: CASSYTIELNYGYTF. The CDR3 region has the DNA TGTGCCAGCAGTTACACCATCGAGCTTAACTATGGCTACACCTTC.

The CDR3 DNA reads TGTGCCAGCAGCCACCCGGGTGTAGAGACCCAGTACTTC. This translates into CASSHPGVETQYF. This chain uses TRBV3-1 (or the pseudogene TRBV3-2) with TRBJ2-5; D gene ambiguous. V was trimmed by 3 bases and J by 4 bases, leaving 9 bases between them. The CDR3 consists of 13 residues. Germline assignment: CDR1 LGHDT and CDR2 YNNKEL (reference sequence).

The genes are TRBV20-1 and TRBJ2-1, with 7 bases that match TRBD2. CDR3 length equals 14 residues. Germline trimming cut 3 bases from V and 4 bases from J; bases unmatched to any gene: 6. CDR1 and CDR2 (germline): DFQATT, SNEGSKA (reference sequence). The CDR3 region is CSASTGLPYNEQFF. The DNA of the CDR3 is TGCAGTGCTAGTACGGGACTACCGTACAATGAGCAGTTCTTC.

This rearrangement joins TRBV10-3 to TRBJ2-5; 7 bases agree with TRBD2. J gave up 4 bases and V 0 bases, and 5 bases lay outside the gene matches. The CDR3 length is 15 residues. Germline values: CDR1 ENHRY, CDR2 SYGVKD. The CDR3 is CAISESSGAGETQYF. DNA of the CDR3: TGTGCCATCAGTGAGTCGAGCGGGGCGGGAGAGACCCAGTACTTC.

The rearrangement joins TRBV7-3 to TRBJ1-1; TRBD1 is a possible D gene (6 bases). Trimming shortened V by 6 bases and J by 3 bases, and 11 bases separated the two germline ends. This CDR3 contains 13 residues. Germline lookup yields CDR1 SGHTA and CDR2 FQGTGA. The CDR3 reads CASSRGAYTEAFF. In DNA form, the CDR3 reads TGTGCCAGCAGTAGGGGGGCGTACACTGAAGCTTTCTTT.

This clone occurred once. The chain carries TRBV7-2 and TRBJ1-3; D remains ambiguous. CDR1 is SGHTA, CDR2 FQGNSA, per germline. CDR3 length: 12 amino acids. Trimming cost V 5 bases and J 4 bases, with 6 bases left between them. This chain's CDR3 is CASSPPGNTIYF. CDR3 DNA sequence: TGTGCCAGCAGCCCACCCGGAAACACCATATATTTT.

This clone occurred once. The chain joins TRBV27 to TRBJ2-1; TRBD2 matches at 13 bases. The CDR3 length is 19 residues. V dropped 6 bases and J dropped 0; count of bases not matched to a gene: 11. The germline CDR1 and CDR2 sequences are MNHEY and SMNVEV (reference sequence). The DNA of the CDR3 is TGTGCCAGCAGCCCAAGGACTAGCGGGAGCCGGAGCTCCTACAATGAGCAGTTCTTC. It encodes CASSPRTSGSRSSYNEQFF.

The V call is TRBV6-6, the J call TRBJ2-7; a weak D match, TRBD2 (5 bases). Trimming removed 0 bases at V and 0 bases at J, with 12 bases between. The CDR3 is made up of 16 amino acids. CDR1 is MNHNY and CDR2 is SVGAGI in the germline V gene (reference sequence). The CDR3 coding sequence is TGTGCCAGCAGTTACTCTCAGCGGAGACGCTCCTACGAGCAGTACTTC. Amino acids: CASSYSQRRRSYEQYF.

V and J are TRBV10-3 and TRBJ1-5; the D gene is possibly TRBD1 (6 bases). Trimming pared 2 bases from V and 4 bases from J, leaving 9 bases between. The germline V gene has CDR1 ENHRY and CDR2 SYGVKD. The CDR3 sequence is 14 residues long. CDR3 sequence reads: CAISEGTSNQPQHF. The CDR3 DNA follows: TGTGCCATCAGTGAGGGGACAAGTAATCAGCCCCAGCATTTT.

The genes are TRBV10-1 and TRBJ2-7, with a possible D match to TRBD1 (6 bases). V dropped 0 bases and J dropped 2 bases, with 8 bases sitting between them. The CDR3 is made up of 14 amino acids. Germline CDR1 WNHNN, CDR2 SYGVQD (reference sequence). The CDR3 reads CASSESDRTYEQYF. CDR3 sequence (DNA): TGCGCCAGCAGTGAGTCGGACAGAACCTACGAGCAGTACTTC.

This clone was observed a single time. The rearrangement uses TRBV9 and TRBJ2-5, with TRBD1 matching 7 bases. In germline, CDR1 is SGDLS, CDR2 YYNGEE. V was pared by 4 bases and J by 0 bases, with 6 bases of the junction left unmatched. The CDR3 contains 15 residues. The CDR3 nucleotides are TGTGCCAGCAGCCCGGGACAGACAAACCAAGAGACCCAGTACTTC. This encodes CASSPGQTNQETQYF.

The V call is TRBV30, the J call TRBJ2-5; D is uncertain. CDR3 length equals 15 residues. Germline-derived CDR1 and CDR2 are GTSNPN and SVGIG (reference sequence). Trimming pared 3 bases from V and 5 bases from J, leaving 19 bases between. The CDR3 loop is CAWSYHQGRVETQYF. The CDR3 nucleotides read TGTGCCTGGAGCTACCACCAAGGTCGGGTCGAGACCCAGTACTTC.

V usage is TRBV7-8 and J usage is TRBJ2-7, with D perhaps given as TRBD1 or TRBD2 (5 bases each). The CDR3 is 13 amino acids. The germline CDR1 and CDR2 sequences are SGHVS and FQNEAQ. V lost 4 bases to trimming and J lost 4 bases, with 11 bases between them. The CDR3 region is CASSSSWGYEQYF. In DNA form, the CDR3 reads TGTGCCAGCAGCTCATCATGGGGGTACGAGCAGTACTTC.

This chain uses TRBV4-3 with TRBJ1-6, with a possible D match to TRBD1 (6 bases). The CDR3 length is 16 residues. Trimming left V 0 bases short and J 3 bases short, with 9 bases between. Germline V lookup: CDR1 LGHNA, CDR2 YSLEER. The CDR3 loop is CASSQEGGSYNSPLHF. In DNA, the CDR3 is TGCGCCAGCAGCCAAGAGGGGGGCAGCTATAATTCACCCCTCCACTTT.

This sequence joins TRBV5-4 and TRBJ1-4; 9 bases are a match to TRBD1. Trimming removed 3 bases from V and 7 bases from J; junction bases left unmatched: 13. CDR3 length: 17 amino acids. Germline V gene lookup returns CDR1 SGHNT and CDR2 YYREEE (reference sequence). The CDR3 protein is CASSSRRAGQGGEKLFF. The CDR3 DNA reads TGTGCCAGCAGCTCCCGAAGAGCGGGACAGGGAGGTGAAAAACTGTTTTTT.

Only one count was recorded for this clone. The V gene is TRBV11-2, the J gene TRBJ1-2; D gene ambiguous. From germline, CDR1 is SGHAT and CDR2 FQNNGV. Deletions cut 5 bases from V and 2 bases from J, with 9 bases between. This CDR3 comprises 13 residues. This chain's CDR3 is CASSPDGNYGYTF. The CDR3 region has the DNA TGTGCCAGCAGCCCGGACGGAAACTATGGCTACACCTTC.

V and J are TRBV7-6 and TRBJ2-7; TRBD2 aligns across 9 bases. After removal of 2 bases from V and 2 bases from J, the junction contained 4 bases not matched to a gene. Germline-derived CDR1 and CDR2 are SGHVS and FNYEAQ. There are 15 residues in the CDR3. CDR3 region: CASSLWSGGTYEQYF. In DNA, the CDR3 is TGTGCCAGCAGCTTATGGAGCGGGGGGACCTACGAGCAGTACTTC. Variable domain in full (rest from reference TRBV7-6 and TRBJ2-7): GAGVSQSPRYKVTKRGQDVALRCDPISGHVSLYWYRQALGQGPEFLTYFNYEAQQDKSGLPNDRFSAERPEGSISTLTIQRTEQRDSAMYRCASSLWSGGTYEQYFGPGTRLTVT.

This clone showed up just once. The CDR3 loop reads CASSQVIGQGVSPEAFF. The DNA for the CDR3 is TGCGCCAGCAGCCAAGTGATAGGCCAGGGCGTATCACCTGAAGCTTTCTTT. The V and J genes are TRBV4-1 and TRBJ1-1, with D tentatively TRBD1 (5 bases). Trimming took off 1 base at V and 6 bases at J, with 21 bases between the two ends. Germline V CDR1 and CDR2: MGHRA, YSYEKL. The length of the CDR3 is 17 residues.

The chain combines TRBV19 with TRBJ2-1; 12 nucleotides align to TRBD2. The J segment lost 9 bases and the V segment lost 2 bases, leaving 5 bases of the junction unmatched. Looked up from germline, CDR1 is LNHDA and CDR2 is SQIVND (reference sequence). The CDR3 has 15 residues. CDR3 DNA: TGTGCCAGTAGTATACTAGCGGGAGGGGCCGGTGAGCAGTTCTTC. Translation: CASSILAGGAGEQFF.

This chain joins TRBV3-1 (or the pseudogene TRBV3-2) and TRBJ1-3; TRBD1 might be the D (6 bases). The length of the CDR3 is 17 residues. V gave up 4 bases and J gave up 2 bases, with 18 bases separating them. CDR1 and CDR2 (germline): LGHDT, YNNKEL (reference sequence). The CDR3 loop reads CASSPQWGGFAGNTIYF. The CDR3 DNA reads as TGTGCCAGCAGCCCCCAGTGGGGGGGCTTCGCTGGAAACACCATATATTTT.